The entry below gives a single TCR beta chain sequence along with its context. This sample is drawn from a study of shared clonotypes between healthy human individuals. Several immunoSEQ plates held equal portions of the genomic DNA taken from each subset. Measured with immunoSEQ multiplex PCR; TCRdb has only the in-frame clones, and not every one. The profile shows under 120,000 clones, around 71% of them singletons. Germline CDR1 SGHDT, CDR2 YYEEEE. Between the trimmed V and J ends, which lost 4 bases and 7 bases, there was a span of 23 bases. The CDR3 has 17 residues. The receptor was isolated from a woman aged 25 to 39 in good health. The specimen sequenced was memory CD8+ T cells sorted from blood. Regarding subset: CD45RO+ cells pooled with CCR7-negative TemRA cells. The chain carries TRBV5-6 and TRBJ1-4; D remains unclear. CDR3 nucleotide sequence: TGTGCCAGCAGCCTACGTTGGGATATTAGGGTCAGTGAAAAACTGTTTTTT. Translated, it gives CASSLRWDIRVSEKLFF.